One and the same sample provided the 4 T cell receptor beta chains below, sequenced in a study of cytomegalovirus exposure and HLA in healthy donors (dated by TCRdb to 2017 to 2019). The library was prepared using the immunoSEQ multiplex PCR assay. For the multiplex PCR, a mixture combining 60 forward primers for TCR Vbeta segments and 13 reverse primers for TCR Jbeta segments was used. This is the immuneACCESS table as TCRdb keeps it, with only in-frame sequences that have V and J called. A part of the clones is gone; compared with another copy, unresolved V genes explain less than half, and the rest is unexplained. The sample records approximately 140,000 clones, roughly 78% of which are singletons. The ten largest account for over 2.5% of the sample. The sequencing sample was made of PBMCs. The receptor source for this set is a man aged 40-49 years in good health and CMV-seropositive.

The chain links TRBV5-1 to TRBJ1-2; TRBD1 might be the D (6 bases). Germline V gene lookup returns CDR1 SGHRS and CDR2 YFSETQ. The CDR3 spans 15 residues. Trimming left V 3 bases short and J 1 base short, with 13 bases between. The CDR3 coding sequence is TGCGCCAGCAGCTCGAGGTTGGACAGTAACTATGGCTACACCTTC. Its protein is CASSSRLDSNYGYTF. Full variable domain (missing parts from reference TRBV5-1 and TRBJ1-2): KAGVTQTPRYLIKTRGQQVTLSCSPISGHRSVSWYQQTPGQGLQFLFEYFSETQRNKGNFPGRFSGRQFSNSRSEMNVSTLELGDSALYLCASSSRLDSNYGYTFGSGTRLTVV.

V is TRBV9 and J is TRBJ1-1, with D perhaps matching TRBD1 (5 bases). The V and J ends lost 3 bases and 1 base respectively, with 19 bases between them. CDR3 size: 17 residues. Germline CDR1 reads SGDLS; CDR2 reads YYNGEE. The CDR3 spells CASSATLPLQENTEAFF. The CDR3 DNA reads as TGTGCCAGCAGCGCTACCCTGCCCCTACAGGAGAACACTGAAGCTTTCTTT.

V is TRBV28 and J is TRBJ1-2; D is uncertain. From germline, CDR1 is MDHEN and CDR2 SYDVKM. The V gene lost 5 bases and the J gene lost 8 bases, with 12 bases spanning the gap. The CDR3 has 12 amino acids. CDR3: CASSTGKYGYTF. The CDR3 region has the DNA TGTGCCAGCAGTACCGGGAAATACGGCTACACCTTC.

The rearrangement uses TRBV6-5 and TRBJ1-2; 8 bases agree with TRBD1. The germline gives CDR1 MNHEY, CDR2 SVGAGI. V gave up 6 bases and J gave up 8 bases; unmatched junction bases: 14. This CDR3 contains 15 residues. The CDR3 region is CASRARETGVIGYTF. Written as DNA, the CDR3 is TGTGCCAGCAGGGCCCGCGAGACAGGGGTAATCGGCTACACCTTC.